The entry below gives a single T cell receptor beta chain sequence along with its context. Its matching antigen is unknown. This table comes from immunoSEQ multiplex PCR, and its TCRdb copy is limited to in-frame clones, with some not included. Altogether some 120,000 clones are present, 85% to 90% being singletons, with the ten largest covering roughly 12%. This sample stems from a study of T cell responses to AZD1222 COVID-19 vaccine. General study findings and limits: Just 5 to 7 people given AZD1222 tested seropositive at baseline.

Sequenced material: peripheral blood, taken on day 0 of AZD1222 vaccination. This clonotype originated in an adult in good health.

As DNA, the CDR3 is TGTGCCAGCGGGCTTCACTCTCCCGGGGCAGATACGCAGTATTTT. Protein sequence: CASGLHSPGADTQYF. The chain employs TRBV28 and TRBJ2-3, with a tentative D call TRBD2 (5 bases). The CDR3 has 15 amino acids. In germline, CDR1 is MDHEN, CDR2 SYDVKM. Trimming removed 8 bases at V and 4 bases at J, with 19 bases between.